The 30 T cell receptor beta chains presented below share a single source sample, sequenced in a study of shared clonotypes between healthy human individuals. Clones were read by immunoSEQ multiplex PCR, and TCRdb kept only the in-frame ones, dropping some. The sample holds about 1.1 million clones, 70% to 80% seen once. Sequenced: memory CD4+ T cells from PBMCs. This sample's subset: CD45RA-negative fraction. These TCRs come from a man between 18 and 29 years old in good health. Some clones in this sample may be carry-over from other donors' samples.

The chain has TRBV11-2 and TRBJ2-3, with TRBD2 matching over 14 bases. CDR3 length: 16 amino acids. Per the germline V gene, CDR1 is SGHAT and CDR2 is FQNNGV. Germline trimming cut 1 base from V and 5 bases from J; bases unmatched to any gene: 2. The CDR3 loop is CASSLGTSGRIDTQYF. The CDR3 bases are TGTGCCAGCAGCTTAGGGACTAGCGGGAGGATAGATACGCAGTATTTT.

The gene calls are TRBV6-1 and TRBJ1-3; possibly TRBD1 for D (5 bases). CDR3 length: 15 residues. In germline, CDR1 is MNHNS, CDR2 SASEGT. V lost 4 bases and J 4 bases, leaving 14 bases between the germline ends. CDR3 protein: CASSVLGVAGNTIYF. The DNA of the CDR3 is TGTGCCAGCAGTGTCTTAGGGGTAGCGGGAAACACCATATATTTT.

A note on this clone: This sample includes further DNA sequences coding for the same CDR3. The chain employs TRBV5-1 and TRBJ2-3; maybe TRBD2 (6 bases). CDR1 and CDR2 (germline): SGHRS, YFSETQ. The CDR3 loop spans 16 amino acids. V was clipped by 0 bases and J by 2 bases, with 13 bases between them. Here the CDR3 reads CASSLVPGGITDTQYF. CDR3 bases: TGCGCCAGCAGCTTGGTTCCTGGCGGGATCACAGATACGCAGTATTTT.

The chain combines TRBV20-1 with TRBJ2-1; D is ambiguous. Trimming stripped 7 bases from V and 4 bases from J, with 8 bases between. This CDR3 contains 11 residues. From germline, CDR1 is DFQATT and CDR2 SNEGSKA (reference sequence). CDR3 nucleotide sequence: TGCAGTGAGGCGCCTTACAATGAGCAGTTCTTC. This translates into CSEAPYNEQFF.

The CDR3 DNA sequence: TGTGCCAGCAGAAGCTTAGCGGGAGTTTACGAGCAGTACTTC. Translated: CASRSLAGVYEQYF. The chain uses TRBV7-8 and TRBJ2-7; 9 bases agree with TRBD2. This CDR3 is built from 14 residues. The V and J ends lost 6 bases and 4 bases, in that order; junction bases with no gene match: 7. Germline V lookup: CDR1 SGHVS, CDR2 FQNEAQ.

V gene TRBV5-6 combines with J gene TRBJ2-4; D gene ambiguous. The V end lost 1 base, the J end lost 5 bases, and 4 bases lay between the germline ends. The germline V gene has CDR1 SGHDT and CDR2 YYEEEE. CDR3 length equals 12 residues. CDR3 nucleotide sequence: TGTGCCAGCAGCTTGAAAGAAAACATTCAGTACTTC. Protein sequence: CASSLKENIQYF.

This clone was found a few times. CDR3 region: CSPPGQGTTGANVLTF. CDR3 coding DNA: TGCAGCCCCCCGGGACAGGGGACAACTGGGGCCAACGTCCTGACTTTC. This chain joins TRBV29-1 and TRBJ2-6, with 10 bases aligning to TRBD1. CDR1 is SQVTM, CDR2 ANQGSEA, per germline. V lost 8 bases and J lost 2; bases outside the gene matches: 9. The CDR3 has 16 residues. The full variable domain, rest sourced from reference TRBV29-1 and TRBJ2-6, is SAVISQKPSRDICQRGTSLTIQCQVDSQVTMMFWYRQQPGQSLTLIATANQGSEATYESGFVIDKFPISRPNLTFSTLTVSNMSPEDSSIYLCSPPGQGTTGANVLTFGAGSRLTVL.

This chain connects TRBV29-1 to TRBJ1-1, with D perhaps matching TRBD1 (6 bases). Germline values: CDR1 SQVTM, CDR2 ANQGSEA. The CDR3 totals 14 residues. The ends were cut back, 4 bases at V and 4 bases at J, with 16 bases in the middle. CDR3 residues: CSVGQGRGSTEAFF. CDR3 bases: TGCAGCGTTGGGCAGGGGAGAGGTAGCACTGAAGCTTTCTTT.

This rearrangement joins TRBV30 to TRBJ2-3, with D perhaps TRBD2 (6 bases). CDR3 size: 15 residues. Deletions cut 0 bases from V and 0 bases from J, with 10 bases between. The V gene's germline CDR1 is GTSNPN and CDR2 SVGIG (reference sequence). CDR3 DNA sequence: TGTGCCTGGAGTGTAGGCAGCGGGAGCACAGATACGCAGTATTTT. It codes for CAWSVGSGSTDTQYF.

The V call is TRBV7-3, the J call TRBJ2-3; 8 nucleotides agree with TRBD2. The CDR3 is made up of 12 amino acids. Germline trimming cut 5 bases from V and 9 bases from J; bases unmatched to any gene: 4. CDR1 and CDR2 from the germline V gene are SGHTA and FQGTGA. The CDR3: CASSPAGETQYF. Here the CDR3 DNA reads TGTGCCAGCAGCCCAGCGGGAGAAACGCAGTATTTT.

This clone was counted between two and nine times. The V and J genes are TRBV5-1 and TRBJ1-1; TRBD1 might be the D (5 bases). The V and J ends lost 0 bases and 4 bases respectively, with 10 bases between them. CDR1 is SGHRS and CDR2 is YFSETQ in the germline V gene. This CDR3 comprises 14 residues. The CDR3, as DNA: TGCGCCAGCAGCTTGGCCGGGGGGTTCACTGAAGCTTTCTTT. This encodes CASSLAGGFTEAFF.

The chain links TRBV7-3 to TRBJ1-2, with TRBD1 matching over 7 bases. This CDR3 has 14 residues. Per the germline V gene, CDR1 is SGHTA and CDR2 is FQGTGA. With 5 bases clipped from V and 3 bases from J, the junction kept 6 bases outside the gene matches. In DNA, the CDR3 is TGTGCCAGCAGCGGGTACGGACAGGACTATGGCTACACCTTC. This codes for CASSGYGQDYGYTF.

This chain uses TRBV6-5 with TRBJ1-2, with D unresolved. CDR1 is MNHEY and CDR2 is SVGAGI in the germline V gene. The CDR3 covers 13 residues. Deletions cut 0 bases from V and 8 bases from J, with 10 bases between. CDR3 nucleotides: TGTGCCAGCAGTTACTCCGGGATGAACGGCTACACCTTC. Protein sequence: CASSYSGMNGYTF.

The chain employs TRBV7-2 and TRBJ2-3, with D unresolved. The germline V and J ends were trimmed by 4 bases and 4 bases, with 12 bases remaining between them. The CDR3 consists of 14 residues. CDR1 SGHTA and CDR2 FQGNSA come from the germline V gene. The CDR3, as DNA: TGTGCCAGCAGCTCGGGCCGGTACCCAGATACGCAGTATTTT. Protein product: CASSSGRYPDTQYF.

This sequence joins TRBV29-1 and TRBJ2-3; 7 bases map to TRBD1. In germline, CDR1 is SQVTM, CDR2 ANQGSEA. V was clipped by 7 bases and J by 6 bases; unmatched bases: 10. CDR3 size: 13 residues. The CDR3 DNA reads TGCAGCGCCCCGACAGGGTTGGGCGATACGCAGTATTTT. It yields the protein CSAPTGLGDTQYF.

The chain recombines TRBV5-1 with TRBJ1-1; 8 nucleotides line up with TRBD1. With 3 bases clipped from V and 0 bases from J, the junction kept 10 bases outside the gene matches. Germline values: CDR1 SGHRS, CDR2 YFSETQ. This CDR3 spans 17 amino acids. Written as DNA, the CDR3 is TGCGCCAGCAGCTCCCAGACAGGGGTATTTATGAACACTGAAGCTTTCTTT. Its protein product is CASSSQTGVFMNTEAFF.

The chain is built from TRBV27 and TRBJ2-7, with no clear D. Trimming removed 5 bases from V and 3 bases from J, with 11 bases in between. Germline CDR1 is MNHEY and CDR2 is SMNVEV (reference sequence). The CDR3 covers 13 residues. This CDR3 is CASSPRRFYEQYF. The CDR3 DNA follows: TGTGCCAGCAGTCCGCGCCGGTTCTACGAGCAGTACTTC.

J is TRBJ1-2 and V is TRBV25-1; 9 nucleotides line up with TRBD1. The CDR3 has 12 amino acids. The germline V gene encodes CDR1 MGHDK and CDR2 SYGVNS. Trimming removed 8 bases from V and 6 bases from J; junction bases left unmatched: 4. For the CDR3, the DNA is TGTGCCAGCGGCTGGACAGGGGATGGCTACACCTTC. Protein sequence: CASGWTGDGYTF.

The chain links TRBV6-1 to TRBJ2-7; TRBD2 is a possible D gene (5 bases). The germline V and J ends were trimmed by 2 bases and 7 bases, with 18 bases remaining between them. The CDR3 covers 15 residues. In germline, CDR1 is MNHNS, CDR2 SASEGT. The CDR3 coding sequence is TGTGCCAGCAGTGAAATGGCAGGATTTTCGGGGGAGCAGTACTTC. Its protein is CASSEMAGFSGEQYF.

This chain connects TRBV18 to TRBJ1-4, with 9 bases fitting TRBD1. This CDR3 has 15 residues. Germline CDR1 is KGHSH and CDR2 is LQKENI. Germline trimming cut 5 bases from V and 8 bases from J; bases unmatched to any gene: 9. This CDR3 is CASSTPGTGREKLFF. The CDR3 nucleotides are TGTGCCAGCTCAACCCCCGGGACAGGGAGGGAAAAACTGTTTTTT.

The table lists this clone with many counts. This chain uses TRBV6-5 with TRBJ1-2; possible D gene TRBD1, 6 bases. Per the germline V gene, CDR1 is MNHEY and CDR2 is SVGAGI. The CDR3 is 13 residues long. The V and J ends lost 2 bases and 4 bases respectively, with 8 bases between them. The CDR3 reads CASSYLTGYGYTF. The CDR3 DNA reads as TGTGCCAGCAGTTACCTGACAGGCTATGGCTACACCTTC.

This clone showed up just a few times. This chain uses TRBV5-1 with TRBJ1-5, with TRBD1 matching 8 bases. The CDR3 length is 16 residues. CDR1 and CDR2 (germline): SGHRS, YFSETQ. With V trimmed by 4 bases and J by 2 bases, 8 bases remained unmatched. The CDR3 here is CASSLTGEKGNQPQHF. CDR3 in DNA: TGCGCCAGCAGCCTGACAGGGGAGAAAGGCAATCAGCCCCAGCATTTT.

The chain combines TRBV18 with TRBJ1-5, with D unclear. In germline, CDR1 is KGHSH, CDR2 LQKENI. The CDR3 runs to 13 residues. Deletions cut 2 bases from V and 5 bases from J, with 7 bases between. Here the CDR3 DNA reads TGTGCCAGCTCACCAACGAAAGATCAGCCCCAGCATTTT. This encodes CASSPTKDQPQHF.

This chain uses TRBV28 with TRBJ2-2, with D perhaps TRBD1 or TRBD2 (5 bases each). V was clipped by 6 bases and J by 6 bases, with 26 bases between them. There are 18 residues in the CDR3. In germline, CDR1 is MDHEN, CDR2 SYDVKM. CDR3 in DNA: TGTGCCAGCAGCCCATTGGAAGAGGGGTTCGGCCCCCCCGGGGAGCTGTTTTTT. Protein: CASSPLEEGFGPPGELFF.

The chain joins TRBV25-1 to TRBJ1-4; D is uncertain. V lost 1 base and J 4 bases, leaving 7 bases between the germline ends. Germline V gene data show CDR1 as MGHDK and CDR2 as SYGVNS. The CDR3 covers 14 residues. The CDR3 nucleotides read TGTGCCAGCAGTGAATCACGCGGTAATGAAAAACTGTTTTTT. It yields the protein CASSESRGNEKLFF.

This chain connects TRBV9 to TRBJ2-7, with no clear D. V was shortened by 3 bases and J by 2 bases, with 12 bases between the two germline ends. Germline V gene sequence: CDR1 SGDLS, CDR2 YYNGEE. The CDR3 sequence is 14 residues long. CDR3 loop: CASSDRASTYEQYF. In DNA, the CDR3 is TGTGCCAGCAGCGATCGGGCCAGCACCTACGAGCAGTACTTC. The full variable domain, completed using reference TRBV9 and TRBJ2-7, is DSGVTQTPKHLITATGQRVTLRCSPRSGDLSVYWYQQSLDQGLQFLIQYYNGEERAKGNILERFSAQQFPDLHSELNLSSLELGDSALYFCASSDRASTYEQYFGPGTRLTVT.

The V and J genes are TRBV15 and TRBJ2-4; D is possibly TRBD1 (6 bases). Germline V gene data show CDR1 as LNHNV and CDR2 as YYDKDF (reference sequence). The germline V and J ends were trimmed by 2 bases and 6 bases, with 11 bases remaining between them. The CDR3 totals 14 residues. The CDR3 is CATSRRQESNIQYF. CDR3 nucleotide sequence: TGTGCCACCAGCAGAAGACAGGAGTCAAACATTCAGTACTTC. The whole variable domain, remainder taken from reference TRBV15 and TRBJ2-4, is DAMVIQNPRYQVTQFGKPVTLSCSQTLNHNVMYWYQQKSSQAPKLLFHYYDKDFNNEADTPDNFQSRRPNTSFCFLDIRSPGLGDTAMYLCATSRRQESNIQYFGAGTRLSVL.

The chain is built from TRBV29-1 and TRBJ2-7; D is perhaps TRBD1 (6 bases). Trimming cost V 4 bases and J 4 bases, with 11 bases left between them. Germline V gene sequence: CDR1 SQVTM, CDR2 ANQGSEA. CDR3 length equals 12 residues. The CDR3 bases are TGCAGCGTTGGGTGGACAGCATACGAGCAGTACTTC. Its translation: CSVGWTAYEQYF.

On this clone itself: Other DNA sequences of this sample code for an identical CDR3. The CDR3 here is CASSSTGGTEAFF. DNA of the CDR3: TGTGCCAGCAGTTCTACAGGGGGCACTGAAGCTTTCTTT. The rearrangement joins TRBV28 to TRBJ1-1; 8 nucleotides agree with TRBD1. Germline CDR1 reads MDHEN; CDR2 reads SYDVKM. The CDR3 is 13 amino acids. Trimming took 4 bases from V and 4 from J; bases not matched to a gene: 2.

This clone appeared once. The chain combines TRBV2 with TRBJ2-2, with D tentatively TRBD2 (5 bases). This CDR3 is built from 14 residues. From germline, CDR1 is SNHLY and CDR2 FYNNEI. V was pared by 7 bases and J by 6 bases, with 15 bases between. CDR3: CASTPTRGPGELFF. The CDR3 DNA reads as TGTGCCAGCACTCCGACCAGAGGGCCCGGGGAGCTGTTTTTT. The full variable domain, rest sourced from reference TRBV2 and TRBJ2-2, is EPEVTQTPSHQVTQMGQEVILRCVPISNHLYFYWYRQILGQKVEFLVSFYNNEISEKSEIFDDQFSVERPDGSNFTLKIRSTKLEDSAMYFCASTPTRGPGELFFGEGSRLTVL.